The entry below gives a single T cell receptor (beta chain) sequence along with its context. Its binding antigen is unknown. No base quality information exists; no much larger clone differs at one position. In total, roughly 670 healthy bone marrow donors made up the cohort. At the time of sampling, every cohort member was nominally healthy, though immune exposures that went unrecorded were likely present. The donor tested CMV seropositive and was one of the 289 seropositive cohort members. A peripheral blood sample was provided by each donor, and peripheral blood mononuclear cells were used for TCR beta sequencing. Genomic DNA extraction from the blood cell samples was performed with the Qiagen DNeasy Blood Extraction Kit. This sample was included in a study of cytomegalovirus exposure and HLA in healthy donors (dated 2017 in TCRdb). As for the study more broadly: According to an earlier analysis of a few hundred of the donors, about 179 million T cells yielded 95 million to 140 million unique TCR beta sequences and 276 Gb of sequence data. The study used immunosequencing to profile the T cell repertoires of approximately 640 subjects and linked those repertoires to cytomegalovirus serostatus. High-throughput TCR immunosequencing, statistical association of individual TCRs with disease status, and machine learning were combined to predict cytomegalovirus infection status. All discovery cohort repertoires had been generated using a single sequencing platform. To decide whether each TCR beta V gene segment behaved as functional or pseudogenic, an earlier analysis of 587 of the donors relied on high-throughput TCR beta sequencing. The study aimed to test whether cataloging public T cell receptors could reveal signatures of past pathogen exposure. Donor age, sex, ethnicity and CMV serostatus were compiled alongside the repertoire data. Rather than using new phenotypic data, the later analysis identified candidate immune exposures from TCR beta sequences and from how often those sequences occurred across donors. Of the roughly 410 genotyped donors, 80% to 90% were placed in the genetic ancestry cluster associated with self-reported Caucasian donors. Typing coverage differed by locus: A, B, C, DRB1 and DQB1 were typed in about 620-630 donors, DQA1 in roughly 510, DPA1 in 600 to 610, and DPB1 in 472. Roughly 300 gigabases of sequencing data and approximately 93 million unique TCR sequences were included in an early release covering roughly 600 HLA-typed donors. To study patterns of TCR occurrence, a later analysis re-analyzed previously published TCR beta repertoires from around 700 donors and added high-resolution HLA genotyping. A separate validation cohort of more than 100 different subjects was used in addition to the roughly 640-subject first cohort. Across 398 genotyped donors of the cohort, an average of approximately 200,000 unique TCR beta nucleotide sequences per donor were sequenced, and approximately 17% of those sequences were non-productive. In a later genetic analysis, genome-wide SNP genotypes for about three fifths of the roughly 670 donors were used, and that subset was treated as a discovery cohort. About five DR-DQ haplotypes were handled as single units for association and clustering because linkage in the cohort was strong. HLA typing covered class I and class II loci at four-digit resolution.

Broader findings and caveats from the paper: Across donors, most TCR sequences were observed very rarely, whereas some public TCRs were present in many individuals. Some IMGT-functional V segments, including TRBV6-2 and TRBV6-3, could not be distinguished by the 87-base-pair reads and were therefore excluded. A further reported finding was that TCR beta sequences accurately predicted the HLA-A and HLA-B alleles for most subjects in the first cohort. The study gave a list of 150 to 200 TCR beta chains associated with cytomegalovirus. In a later analysis, HLA-associated TCR beta chains were found to be more clonally expanded and to have lower generation probabilities than equally common non-associated chains. The only immune exposure information available for the cohort was CMV serostatus. A later genetic analysis associated a missense DCLRE1C variant with V-gene and J-gene trimming of TCR beta chains, and an independent cohort replicated the association. The authors suggested that the approach could potentially be generalized to other disease states and immunological phenotypes. According to a later analysis, parvovirus B19, influenza, CMV and Epstein-Barr virus appeared linked to several top co-occurrence clusters. A later genetic analysis reported fewer N-insertions in productive TCRs among donors in an Asian-associated ancestry cluster than the roughly 620-donor mean. In a later analysis, the rate of TCR association differed among HLA loci, with DRB1 alleles having the most associated TCRs and HLA-C alleles having the fewest. Broadly in line with IMGT annotations, most TCR beta V segments showed up in productive rearrangements about 87% or about 30% of the time in an earlier analysis of approximately 600 of the donors. The classifier was reported to diagnose cytomegalovirus status with high specificity and sensitivity in both the original and validation cohorts. Linkage disequilibrium might explain the correlated functional status among segregating V segments, but an unknown experimental factor could not be ruled out. A few of the identified cytomegalovirus-associated TCR beta chains were confirmed in vitro to be specific for cytomegalovirus antigens. HLA typing was unavailable for some donors at each locus, so association tests used only the typed subset. A cluster of highly shared sequence variants was judged likely to be a technical artifact of the sequencing pipeline. Approximately 18 rarely observed V segments, including chromosome 9 orphons, were excluded from the earlier analysis of a few hundred of the donors because counts were too low. When HLA alleles, especially DR and DQ, strongly co-occurred, attributing TCR associations to individual alleles was difficult. A later analysis associated some 17,000 TCR beta sequences with specific HLA alleles at a false discovery rate of 0.05. The cohort was sequenced for TCR beta chains only, and without alpha or paired-chain data the features that could be detected were limited. Most CMV-associated TCR beta chains appeared to be HLA-restricted in a later analysis, and the HLA associations seemed to be driven largely by CMV exposure. The presence/absence analyses assumed that sequencing depth was roughly uniform across donors, and that assumption may not be true.

The library was obtained by the immunoSEQ multiplex PCR assay. A mixture of 60 forward primers for TCR Vbeta segments and 13 reverse primers for TCR Jbeta segments was used in the multiplex PCR. Amplification of the CDR3 region of rearranged TCR beta genes was performed with a multiplex PCR assay on genomic DNA. On the Illumina HiSeq System, the amplified TCR beta libraries were sequenced as 87-base-pair reads. The authors' analysis ran thus. In a later analysis, 77 million or so unique TCR beta chains were counted across the approximately 640 repertoires, and roughly 11 million of these chains were shared by at least two donors. To remove PCR and sequencing errors, raw reads were error-corrected and collapsed into unique sequences using a nearest-neighbor algorithm that merged closely related sequences. V, D and J gene segments were assigned by aligning CDR3 sequences to IMGT reference sequences. Each retained sequence needed at least a six-nucleotide match to both a V gene segment and a J gene segment. Rearrangements were called productive when the CDR3 lacked stop codons and stayed in frame with V and J; all others were non-productive. CDR3 was defined by IMGT convention, running from the second conserved V-encoded cysteine to the conserved J-encoded phenylalanine. Sequences without an unambiguous match to a single V gene segment were excluded from the earlier analysis of 450 to 750 of the donors. In an earlier analysis of 587 of the donors, a V segment was called functional when productive rearrangements were above 56.7%, and segregating when the standard deviation between donors exceeded 5%. A statistical classification framework was developed to diagnose cytomegalovirus status using the catalog of TCR beta chain sequences. In a later analysis, V and J genes were assigned by comparing TCR nucleotide sequences against IMGT/GENE-DB human TR gene sequences. In a later analysis, CDR3 sequences and most-parsimonious VDJ recombination scenarios were assigned using the TCRdist pipeline. In a later analysis, each TCR beta chain was defined by its CDR3 amino acid sequence together with its V-gene family, and reads lacking a unique V-gene family were excluded. As a way to deal with suspected cross-contamination and a sequencing artifact, a later analysis dropped 500 to 700 nucleotide sequences that were highly shared and had low generation probability. In a later analysis, a clonal expansion index was calculated for each public chain from normalized within-repertoire ranks of inferred template counts. In a later analysis, generation probabilities were computed with a VDJ recombination model fitted to out-of-frame rearrangements, and the resulting probabilities were checked against IGoR. In a later analysis, hypergeometric tests were used to score TCR-TCR, TCR-HLA and TCR-CMV co-occurrence, with a repertoire-size bias correction applied to TCR pairs. In a later analysis, false discovery rates were estimated by permuting HLA or CMV assignments 20 times. In a later analysis, co-occurring TCRs were grouped with DBSCAN, and TCRdist sequence similarity was added when clustering was performed within HLA-allele-positive subsets. For co-occurrence clustering, repertoires with fewer than 30,000 or more than 120,000 public chains were excluded, along with five repertoires with anomalous nucleotide sharing. TCRdb limited this immuneACCESS table to in-frame rearrangements with V and J called. A share of clones is missing; checked studies link under half to unresolved V genes, and the rest is unexplained. The V and J calls and clone size come from that table; D and trimming were worked out from the DNA. For this sample there are 150,000 to 200,000 clones; roughly 85% appear just once. The top ten clonotypes cover 3.5% to 5% of the sample.

Via the germline V gene, CDR1 is SGDLS and CDR2 YYNGEE. V and J lose 0 bases and 7 bases, and a span of 8 bases separates them. Inclusive of the bounding cysteine and phenylalanine, the CDR3 is 12 residues long. Only the CDR3 part of the read is kept: 36 bases, read in frame from the first base. The receptor was derived from a woman under 40 in good health and CMV-seropositive. Specimen: PBMCs. The chain is assembled from TRBV9 and TRBJ2-7; 6 matching bases give a weak D call of TRBD1. In nucleotides, the sequence is TGTGCCAGCAGCGTAGGTACAGGGGAGCAGTACTTC. Translated, it gives CASSVGTGEQYF.